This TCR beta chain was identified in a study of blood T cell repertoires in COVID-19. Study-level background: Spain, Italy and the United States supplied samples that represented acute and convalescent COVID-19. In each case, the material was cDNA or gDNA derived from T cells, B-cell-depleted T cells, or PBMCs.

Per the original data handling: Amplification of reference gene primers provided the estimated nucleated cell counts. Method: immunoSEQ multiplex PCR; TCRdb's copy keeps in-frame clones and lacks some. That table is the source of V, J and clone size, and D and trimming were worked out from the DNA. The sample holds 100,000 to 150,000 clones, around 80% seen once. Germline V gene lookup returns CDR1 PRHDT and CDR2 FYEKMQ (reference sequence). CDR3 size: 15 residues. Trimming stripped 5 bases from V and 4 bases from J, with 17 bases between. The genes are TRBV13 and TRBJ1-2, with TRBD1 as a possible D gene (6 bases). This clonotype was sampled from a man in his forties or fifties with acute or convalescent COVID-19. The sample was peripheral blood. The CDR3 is CASSAQPEDSYGYTF. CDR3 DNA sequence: TGTGCCAGCAGCGCCCAGCCAGAGGACAGCTATGGCTACACCTTC.